Listed here is a single T cell receptor (beta chain). As yet, its antigen is unknown. This entry comes from a study of T cells in localized non-small cell lung cancer. Germline CDR1 is MNHNY and CDR2 is SVGAGI (reference sequence). There are 13 residues in the CDR3. V lost 3 bases to trimming and J lost 5 bases, with 9 bases between them. Study-level results: Longer overall survival was associated with a higher density of T cells in the blood. Median around 56 top-100 tumor clones were shared with paired adjacent lung. Tumor samples were not multi-region, leaving intratumor heterogeneity unexcluded.

Assay used: immunoSEQ multiplex PCR; TCRdb lists only in-frame clones, some missing. This repertoire shows around 40,000 clones, almost 90% found once; its top ten account for approximately 2.5%. This sequence originates from a female donor older than 55 with stage I squamous cell lung carcinoma. The rearrangement uses TRBV6-6 and TRBJ2-3; the D is unclear. The sequencing here drew on peripheral blood, taken before any cancer treatment. The CDR3 region is CASSYWTEDTQYF. The CDR3, as DNA: TGTGCCAGCAGTTATTGGACGGAAGATACGCAGTATTTT.